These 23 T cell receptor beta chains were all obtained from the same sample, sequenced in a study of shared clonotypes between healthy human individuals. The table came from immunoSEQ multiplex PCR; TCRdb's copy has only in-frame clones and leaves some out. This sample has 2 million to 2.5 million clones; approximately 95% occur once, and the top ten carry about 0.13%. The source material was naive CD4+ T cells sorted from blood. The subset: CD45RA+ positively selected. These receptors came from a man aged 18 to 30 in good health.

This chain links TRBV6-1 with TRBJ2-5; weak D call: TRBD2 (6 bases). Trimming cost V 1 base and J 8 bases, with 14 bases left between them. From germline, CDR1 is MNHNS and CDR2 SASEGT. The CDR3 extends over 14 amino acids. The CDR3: CASSEVPGGKTQYF. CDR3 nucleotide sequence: TGTGCCAGCAGTGAAGTGCCAGGCGGGAAAACCCAGTACTTC.

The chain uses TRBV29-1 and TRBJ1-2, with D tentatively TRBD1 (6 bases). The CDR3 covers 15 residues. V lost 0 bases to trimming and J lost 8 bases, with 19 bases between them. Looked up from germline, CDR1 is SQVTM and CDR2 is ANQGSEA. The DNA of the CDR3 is TGCAGCGTTGAAGATGGGGGCCACAGGGATGGGGGCTACACCTTC. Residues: CSVEDGGHRDGGYTF.

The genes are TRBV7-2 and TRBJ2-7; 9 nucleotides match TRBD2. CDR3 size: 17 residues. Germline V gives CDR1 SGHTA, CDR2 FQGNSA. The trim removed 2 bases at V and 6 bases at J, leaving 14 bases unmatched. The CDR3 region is CASSLSREAGGFREQYF. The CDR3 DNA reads TGTGCCAGCAGCTTAAGTCGGGAAGCGGGAGGTTTCCGCGAGCAGTACTTC.

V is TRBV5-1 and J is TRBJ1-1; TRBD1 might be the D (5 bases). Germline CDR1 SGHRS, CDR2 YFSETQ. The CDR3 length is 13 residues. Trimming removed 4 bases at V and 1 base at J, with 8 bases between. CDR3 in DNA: TGCGCCAGCAGCGAGACAGCGAACACTGAAGCTTTCTTT. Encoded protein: CASSETANTEAFF.

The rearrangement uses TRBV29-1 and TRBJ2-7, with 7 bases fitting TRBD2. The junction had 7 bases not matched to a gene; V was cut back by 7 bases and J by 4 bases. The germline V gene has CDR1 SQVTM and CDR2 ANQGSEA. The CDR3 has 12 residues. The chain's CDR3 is CSGSGAGYEQYF. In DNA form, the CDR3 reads TGCAGCGGGAGCGGGGCGGGGTACGAGCAGTACTTC.

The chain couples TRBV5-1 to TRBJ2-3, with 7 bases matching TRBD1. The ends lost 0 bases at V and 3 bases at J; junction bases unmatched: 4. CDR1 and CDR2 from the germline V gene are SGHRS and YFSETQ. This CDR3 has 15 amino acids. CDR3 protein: CASSLVGTETDTQYF. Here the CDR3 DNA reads TGCGCCAGCAGCTTGGTAGGGACAGAGACAGATACGCAGTATTTT. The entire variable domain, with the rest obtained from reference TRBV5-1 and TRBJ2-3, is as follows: KAGVTQTPRYLIKTRGQQVTLSCSPISGHRSVSWYQQTPGQGLQFLFEYFSETQRNKGNFPGRFSGRQFSNSRSEMNVSTLELGDSALYLCASSLVGTETDTQYFGPGTRLTVL.

The CDR3 region is CASSLVSTFNGNTIYF. As DNA, the CDR3 is TGTGCCAGCAGCTTAGTTTCAACCTTCAATGGAAACACCATATATTTT. The chain combines TRBV7-2 with TRBJ1-3; D gene uncertain. Germline V gene sequence: CDR1 SGHTA, CDR2 FQGNSA. V lost 1 base and J 3 bases, leaving 13 bases between the germline ends. The CDR3 extends over 16 amino acids. The complete variable domain, with remaining parts taken from reference TRBV7-2 and TRBJ1-3, reads GAGVSQSPSNKVTEKGKDVELRCDPISGHTALYWYRQSLGQGLEFLIYFQGNSAPDKSGLPSDRFSAERTGGSVSTLTIQRTQQEDSAVYLCASSLVSTFNGNTIYFGEGSWLTVV.

The DNA for the CDR3 is TGTGCCAGTAGGCGCACTCATGCAGGGATAAACATTCAGTACTTC. Translated, it gives CASRRTHAGINIQYF. The chain links TRBV19 to TRBJ2-4; perhaps TRBD1 as D (5 bases). Per germline, CDR1 LNHDA and CDR2 SQIVND (reference sequence). The CDR3 consists of 15 residues. V lost 6 bases and J 6 bases, leaving 18 bases between the germline ends.

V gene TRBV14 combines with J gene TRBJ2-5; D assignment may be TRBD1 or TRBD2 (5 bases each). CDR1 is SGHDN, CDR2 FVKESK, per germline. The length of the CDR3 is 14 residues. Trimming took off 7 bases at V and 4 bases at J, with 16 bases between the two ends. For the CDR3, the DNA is TGTGCCAGCACCCTGGACGGGGCACGAGAGACCCAGTACTTC. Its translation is CASTLDGARETQYF. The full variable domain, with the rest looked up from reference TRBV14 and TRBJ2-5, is EAGVTQFPSHSVIEKGQTVTLRCDPISGHDNLYWYRRVMGKEIKFLLHFVKESKQDESGMPNNRFLAERTGGTYSTLKVQPAELEDSGVYFCASTLDGARETQYFGPGTRLLVL.

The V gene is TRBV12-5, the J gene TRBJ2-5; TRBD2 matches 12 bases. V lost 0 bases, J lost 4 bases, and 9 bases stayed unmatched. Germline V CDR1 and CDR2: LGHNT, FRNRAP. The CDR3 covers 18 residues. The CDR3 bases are TGTGCTAGTGGTTTGGTACTAGCGGGAGGAGGGCTGGGAGAGACCCAGTACTTC. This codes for CASGLVLAGGGLGETQYF. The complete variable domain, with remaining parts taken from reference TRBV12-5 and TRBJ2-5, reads DARVTQTPRHKVTEMGQEVTMRCQPILGHNTVFWYRQTMMQGLELLAYFRNRAPLDDSGMPKDRFSAEMPDATLATLKIQPSEPRDSAVYFCASGLVLAGGGLGETQYFGPGTRLLVL.

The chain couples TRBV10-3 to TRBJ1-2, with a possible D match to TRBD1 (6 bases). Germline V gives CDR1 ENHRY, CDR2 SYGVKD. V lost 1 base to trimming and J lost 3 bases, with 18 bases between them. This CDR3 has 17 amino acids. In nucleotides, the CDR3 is TGTGCCATCAGTGAGTTCGCCTCTCCACACAGGGACTATGGCTACACCTTC. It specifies CAISEFASPHRDYGYTF.

The CDR3 DNA follows: TGCGCCAGCACCGACTCCCCCACCGGGGAGCTGTTTTTT. This sequence encodes CASTDSPTGELFF. V usage is TRBV5-1 and J usage is TRBJ2-2; D gene unclear. This CDR3 has 13 amino acids. Germline V gives CDR1 SGHRS, CDR2 YFSETQ. Trimming shortened V by 6 bases and J by 4 bases, and 10 bases separated the two germline ends.

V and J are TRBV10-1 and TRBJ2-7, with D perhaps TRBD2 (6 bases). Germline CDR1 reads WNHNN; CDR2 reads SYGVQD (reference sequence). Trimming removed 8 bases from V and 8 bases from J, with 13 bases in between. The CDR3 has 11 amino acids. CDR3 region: CASHLGRKQYF. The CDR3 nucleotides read TGCGCCAGCCATCTGGGGAGGAAGCAGTACTTC.

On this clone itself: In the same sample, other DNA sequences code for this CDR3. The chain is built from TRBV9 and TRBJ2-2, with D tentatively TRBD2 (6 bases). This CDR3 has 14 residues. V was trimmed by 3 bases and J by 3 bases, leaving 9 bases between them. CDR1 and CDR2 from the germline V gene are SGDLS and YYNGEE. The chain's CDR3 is CASSGGLYTGELFF. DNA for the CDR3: TGTGCCAGCAGCGGGGGACTCTACACCGGGGAGCTGTTTTTT.

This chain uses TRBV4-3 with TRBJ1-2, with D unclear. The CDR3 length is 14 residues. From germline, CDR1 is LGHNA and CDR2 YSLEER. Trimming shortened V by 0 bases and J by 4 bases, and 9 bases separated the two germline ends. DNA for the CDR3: TGCGCCAGCAGCCAAGATGAGGGCCCCTATGGCTACACCTTC. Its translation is CASSQDEGPYGYTF.

This CDR3 reads CASKEEGWRYTEAFF. The DNA of the CDR3 is TGTGCCAGCAAGGAGGAGGGGTGGAGGTACACTGAAGCTTTCTTT. This chain joins TRBV19 and TRBJ1-1; D possibly corresponds to TRBD1 (5 bases). The CDR3 sequence is 15 residues long. V dropped 9 bases and J dropped 3 bases, with 20 bases sitting between them. Germline V lookup: CDR1 LNHDA, CDR2 SQIVND (reference sequence).

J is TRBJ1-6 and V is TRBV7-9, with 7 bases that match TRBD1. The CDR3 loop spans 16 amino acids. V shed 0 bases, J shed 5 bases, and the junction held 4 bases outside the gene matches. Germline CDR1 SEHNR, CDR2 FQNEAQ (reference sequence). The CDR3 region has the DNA TGTGCCAGCAGCTTAGCGTATGGACAGGATAATTCACCCCTCCACTTT. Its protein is CASSLAYGQDNSPLHF.

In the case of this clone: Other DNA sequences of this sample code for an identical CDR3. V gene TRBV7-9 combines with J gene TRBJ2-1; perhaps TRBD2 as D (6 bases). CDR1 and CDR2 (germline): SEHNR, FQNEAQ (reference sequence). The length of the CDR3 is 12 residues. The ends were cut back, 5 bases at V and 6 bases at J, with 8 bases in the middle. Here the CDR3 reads CASSLSGNEQFF. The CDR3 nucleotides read TGTGCCAGCAGCCTTAGCGGCAATGAGCAGTTCTTC.

DNA for the CDR3: TGTGCCAGCAGTTCGGGACTAGCGGGTGGCACCGGGGAGCTGTTTTTT. Translation: CASSSGLAGGTGELFF. The V and J genes are TRBV27 and TRBJ2-2; 12 bases agree with TRBD2. The V and J ends lost 4 bases and 4 bases, in that order; junction bases with no gene match: 4. The CDR3 loop spans 16 amino acids. Germline CDR1 reads MNHEY; CDR2 reads SMNVEV (reference sequence).

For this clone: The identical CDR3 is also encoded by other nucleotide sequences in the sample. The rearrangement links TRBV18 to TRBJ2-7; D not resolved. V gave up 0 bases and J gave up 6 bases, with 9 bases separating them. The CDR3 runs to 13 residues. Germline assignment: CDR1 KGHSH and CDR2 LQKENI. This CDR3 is CASSPPRSAEQYF. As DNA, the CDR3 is TGTGCCAGCTCACCACCCCGTTCGGCCGAGCAGTACTTC. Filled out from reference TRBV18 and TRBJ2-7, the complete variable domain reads NAGVMQNPRHLVRRRGQEARLRCSPMKGHSHVYWYRQLPEEGLKFMVYLQKENIIDESGMPKERFSAEFPKEGPSILRIQQVVRGDSAAYFCASSPPRSAEQYFGPGTRLTVT.

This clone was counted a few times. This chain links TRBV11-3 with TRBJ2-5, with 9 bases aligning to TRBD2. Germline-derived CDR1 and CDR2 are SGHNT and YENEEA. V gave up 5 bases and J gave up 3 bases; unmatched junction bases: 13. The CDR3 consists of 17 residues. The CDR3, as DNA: TGTGCCAGCAGCCTTGGGGTTGCGACTAGCGGTGAAGAGACCCAGTACTTC. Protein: CASSLGVATSGEETQYF.

The CDR3 region is CASSLASGPRYF. The CDR3 DNA follows: TGTGCCAGCAGCTTGGCAAGCGGACCGCGGTACTTC. The chain uses TRBV11-3 and TRBJ2-7; maybe TRBD2 (5 bases). This CDR3 has 12 residues. Germline CDR1 reads SGHNT; CDR2 reads YENEEA. V shed 3 bases and J shed 12 bases, with 15 bases lying between them.

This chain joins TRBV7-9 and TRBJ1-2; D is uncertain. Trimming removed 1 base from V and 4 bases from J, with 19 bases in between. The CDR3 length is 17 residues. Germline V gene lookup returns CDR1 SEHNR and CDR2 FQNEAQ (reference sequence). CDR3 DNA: TGTGCCAGCAGCTTAGATAGGCTGCGCAACCAGCTCTATGGCTACACCTTC. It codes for CASSLDRLRNQLYGYTF. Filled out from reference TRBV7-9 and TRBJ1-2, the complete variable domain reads DTGVSQNPRHKITKRGQNVTFRCDPISEHNRLYWYRQTLGQGPEFLTYFQNEAQLEKSRLLSDRFSAERPKGSFSTLEIQRTEQGDSAMYLCASSLDRLRNQLYGYTFGSGTRLTVV.